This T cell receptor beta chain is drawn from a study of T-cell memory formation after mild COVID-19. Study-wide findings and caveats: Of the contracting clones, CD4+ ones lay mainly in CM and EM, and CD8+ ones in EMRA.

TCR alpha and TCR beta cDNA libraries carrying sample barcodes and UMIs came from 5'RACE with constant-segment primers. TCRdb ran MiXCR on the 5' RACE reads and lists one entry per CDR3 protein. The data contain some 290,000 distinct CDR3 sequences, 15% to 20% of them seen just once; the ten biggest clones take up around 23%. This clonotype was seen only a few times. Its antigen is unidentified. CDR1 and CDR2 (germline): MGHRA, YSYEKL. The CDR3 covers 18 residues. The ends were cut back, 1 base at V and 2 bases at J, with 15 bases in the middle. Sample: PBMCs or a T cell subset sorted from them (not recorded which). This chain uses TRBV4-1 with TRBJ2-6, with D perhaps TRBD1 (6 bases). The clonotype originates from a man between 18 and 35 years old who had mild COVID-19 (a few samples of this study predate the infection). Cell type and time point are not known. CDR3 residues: CASSQAPGENAGANVLTF. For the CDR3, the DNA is TGCGCCAGCAGCCAAGCCCCAGGGGAGAACGCTGGGGCCAACGTCCTGACTTTC.